This T cell receptor (beta chain) was retrieved from a study of blood T cell repertoires in COVID-19. Study at large: Acute and convalescent COVID-19 samples came from the United States, Italy and Spain. T cells, B-cell-depleted T cells, or PBMCs supplied cDNA or gDNA.

Original processing notes: Reference gene primer amplification in the assay estimated nucleated cell counts. Profiled with immunoSEQ multiplex PCR; TCRdb holds only in-frame clones, not every one. D and trimming were read from the DNA, whereas the V and J calls and clone size are those reported in that table. The sample has about 130,000 clones, approximately 82% seen once. The CDR3 length is 15 residues. Germline CDR1 reads SNHLY; CDR2 reads FYNNEI. The V gene end was trimmed by 5 bases and the J gene end by 1 base; junction bases not matched to a gene: 3. Details on this clone: Other DNA sequences in the sample encode the same CDR3.

The source is a woman aged 45-59 years with acute or convalescent COVID-19. The specimen was peripheral blood. The chain has TRBV2 and TRBJ2-3, with 10 nucleotides matching TRBD2. CDR3 DNA: TGTGCCAGCAGTAAGCTAGCGGGGGGCACAGATACGCAGTATTTT. Translation: CASSKLAGGTDTQYF.